This T cell receptor beta chain was observed in a study of T cell changes during pregnancy in multiple sclerosis. Generated by immunoSEQ multiplex PCR, the TCRdb table keeps only in-frame clones and is missing some. The sample comprises roughly 59,000 clones, about 93% of which are singletons, and approximately 3.3% rests with the top ten. With 5 bases clipped from V and 0 bases from J, the junction kept 5 bases outside the gene matches. The CDR3 contains 16 residues. Germline-derived CDR1 and CDR2 are SGHAT and FQNNGV. Sequenced here: CD8+ T cells from peripheral blood mononuclear cells, sampled in the second trimester of pregnancy. The genes are TRBV11-2 and TRBJ2-1; 9 bases fit TRBD2. The sequence came from a female donor with multiple sclerosis, enrolled in a pregnancy study. The CDR3 loop reads CASSPSSGSSYNEQFF. The CDR3 region has the DNA TGTGCCAGCAGCCCGAGTAGCGGGAGCTCCTACAATGAGCAGTTCTTC.